These T cell receptor beta chains were read from a single sample in a study of human T cells and chemical hapten exposure. TCRdb used MiXCR to reprocess the RACE reads, holding one entry per CDR3 protein. The sample has 35,000 to 50,000 distinct CDR3 sequences, about 10% seen once. Sequences were derived from whole blood, sampled in connection with sensitization to the hapten diphenylcyclopropenone (DPC). The origin of the receptors is a man aged 30-40 years with alopecia areata. Some clones in this sample may be carry-over from other donors' samples. The CDR3 runs from the conserved cysteine through the conserved F or W. Each record gives: J gene, D gene, clone size, V gene, CDR3 DNA, CDR3 protein. A D gene is named only where the DNA matches it firmly. Size is stated for part of the rows, as once, few or many counts, or as a class when the clone is expanded.

j_gene: TRBJ2-3; d_gene: TRBD2; abundance: few; v_gene: TRBV20-1; CDR3nt: TGCAGTGCTATGGCCCTAGCGGGGGCCCCAGATACGCAGTATTTT; CDR3aa: CSAMALAGAPDTQYF
j_gene: TRBJ1-5; d_gene: -; abundance: few; v_gene: TRBV6-6; CDR3nt: TGTGCCAGCAGGTCCCCAGGGAGCAATCAGCCCCAGCATTTT; CDR3aa: CASRSPGSNQPQHF
j_gene: TRBJ2-1; d_gene: -; abundance: few; v_gene: TRBV6-2/TRBV6-3; CDR3nt: TGTGCCAGCAGTGCAACAGCTGCGCCTGCCAATGAGCAGTTCTTC; CDR3aa: CASSATAAPANEQFF
j_gene: TRBJ2-3; d_gene: TRBD2; abundance: -; v_gene: TRBV5-1; CDR3nt: TGCGCCAGCAGCTCCAGGACTAGCGGGAGGGATATCAGACTCACAGATACGCAGTATTTT; CDR3aa: CASSSRTSGRDIRLTDTQYF
j_gene: TRBJ1-3; d_gene: -; abundance: -; v_gene: TRBV20-1; CDR3nt: TGCAGTGCTAGGGACACGAGCTCTGGAAACACCATATATTTT; CDR3aa: CSARDTSSGNTIYF
j_gene: TRBJ2-2; d_gene: -; abundance: -; v_gene: TRBV20-1; CDR3nt: TGCAGTGCTAGAGATAGAAACACCGGGGAGCTGTTTTTT; CDR3aa: CSARDRNTGELFF
j_gene: TRBJ2-7; d_gene: -; abundance: many; v_gene: TRBV19; CDR3nt: TGTGCCAGTAGTATAGGGTCCAGAGTCCACGAGCAGTACTTC; CDR3aa: CASSIGSRVHEQYF
j_gene: TRBJ2-2; d_gene: TRBD1; abundance: -; v_gene: TRBV9; CDR3nt: TGTGCCAGCAGCACGCGGGACAGGGCGAACGCCGGGGAGCTGTTTTTT; CDR3aa: CASSTRDRANAGELFF
j_gene: TRBJ2-1; d_gene: -; abundance: few; v_gene: TRBV2; CDR3nt: TGTGCCAACGGGCACCTCTCCTACAATGAGCAGTTCTTC; CDR3aa: CANGHLSYNEQFF
j_gene: TRBJ1-2; d_gene: -; abundance: many; v_gene: TRBV6-1; CDR3nt: TGTGCCAGCAACCTGTGGCGGACAGAGGCAAATGGCTACACCTTC; CDR3aa: CASNLWRTEANGYTF
j_gene: TRBJ2-3; d_gene: -; abundance: -; v_gene: TRBV29-1; CDR3nt: TGCAGCGTTGAAGATTCGGGCGCAGATACGCAGTATTTT; CDR3aa: CSVEDSGADTQYF
j_gene: TRBJ2-1; d_gene: -; abundance: many; v_gene: TRBV7-8; CDR3nt: TGTGCCAGCAGCGCCCCTGCGCGGGATGAGCAGTTCTTC; CDR3aa: CASSAPARDEQFF
j_gene: TRBJ1-1; d_gene: -; abundance: -; v_gene: TRBV7-2; CDR3nt: TGTGCCAGCAGCTTAGATGGGGTACGGAACACTGAAGCTTTCTTT; CDR3aa: CASSLDGVRNTEAFF
j_gene: TRBJ2-5; d_gene: -; abundance: few; v_gene: TRBV24-1; CDR3nt: TGTGCCACCAGTGATTCTCGACTGGTCCGGTACTTC; CDR3aa: CATSDSRLVRYF
j_gene: TRBJ2-3; d_gene: -; abundance: many; v_gene: TRBV20-1; CDR3nt: TGCAGTGCTAGTTGGGACACCAGCACAGATACGCAGTATTTT; CDR3aa: CSASWDTSTDTQYF
j_gene: TRBJ2-3; d_gene: TRBD2; abundance: -; v_gene: TRBV3-1; CDR3nt: TGTGCCAGCAGCGGGACTAGCGGGGGGTCAGATACGCAGTATTTT; CDR3aa: CASSGTSGGSDTQYF
j_gene: TRBJ2-1; d_gene: TRBD2; abundance: many; v_gene: TRBV4-3; CDR3nt: TGCGCCAGCAGCCAAGATTACACTAGCGGGATTCTAGATGAGCAGTTCTTC; CDR3aa: CASSQDYTSGILDEQFF
j_gene: TRBJ1-2; d_gene: TRBD1; abundance: few; v_gene: TRBV5-1; CDR3nt: TGCGCCAGCAGCTTGACTACCGACAGGGCCTATCGCTACACCTTC; CDR3aa: CASSLTTDRAYRYTF
j_gene: TRBJ1-6; d_gene: -; abundance: -; v_gene: TRBV5-1; CDR3nt: TGCGCCAGCAGCTTGAGGCCCTATAATTCACCCCTCCACTTT; CDR3aa: CASSLRPYNSPLHF
j_gene: TRBJ2-1; d_gene: -; abundance: -; v_gene: TRBV6-2/TRBV6-3; CDR3nt: TGTGCCAGCAGTTATCTTCAGGGCGCCTACAATGAGCAGTTCTTC; CDR3aa: CASSYLQGAYNEQFF
j_gene: TRBJ2-2; d_gene: -; abundance: many; v_gene: TRBV27; CDR3nt: TGTGCCAGCAGTTTTTATCCAGGGAACACCGGGGAGCTGTTTTTT; CDR3aa: CASSFYPGNTGELFF
j_gene: TRBJ2-3; d_gene: TRBD1; abundance: few; v_gene: TRBV29-1; CDR3nt: TGCAGCGCCAATGTCGGACAGGGGTCAGATACGCAGTATTTT; CDR3aa: CSANVGQGSDTQYF
j_gene: TRBJ2-6; d_gene: TRBD1; abundance: -; v_gene: TRBV18; CDR3nt: TGTGCCAGCACCTTTTCGGGGACAGGGCCATCTGGGGCCAACGTCCTGACTTTC; CDR3aa: CASTFSGTGPSGANVLTF
j_gene: TRBJ2-2; d_gene: -; abundance: -; v_gene: TRBV4-3; CDR3nt: TGCGCCAGCAGCCCAAGAGGTGACGGGGAGCTGTTTTTT; CDR3aa: CASSPRGDGELFF
j_gene: TRBJ2-1; d_gene: -; abundance: many; v_gene: TRBV29-1; CDR3nt: TGCAGCGTTGGCTATGCAGATGAGCAGTTCTTC; CDR3aa: CSVGYADEQFF
j_gene: TRBJ2-3; d_gene: TRBD1; abundance: many; v_gene: TRBV2; CDR3nt: TGTGCCAGCAGGCTGGACAGGGTAATTAGCACAGATACGCAGTATTTT; CDR3aa: CASRLDRVISTDTQYF
j_gene: TRBJ2-2; d_gene: -; abundance: few; v_gene: TRBV3-1; CDR3nt: TGTGCCAGCAGCCAACGAAGAAGTGTTGTCGGGGAGCTGTTTTTT; CDR3aa: CASSQRRSVVGELFF
j_gene: TRBJ1-5; d_gene: -; abundance: -; v_gene: TRBV14; CDR3nt: TGTGCCAGCAGCCAAGTTAAGGAGGGCAATCAGCCCCAGCATTTT; CDR3aa: CASSQVKEGNQPQHF
j_gene: TRBJ2-1; d_gene: -; abundance: -; v_gene: TRBV5-1; CDR3nt: TGCGCCAGCAGCCAGGCAGGGGAAGCCTACAATGAGCAGTTCTTC; CDR3aa: CASSQAGEAYNEQFF
j_gene: TRBJ2-1; d_gene: -; abundance: many; v_gene: TRBV7-8; CDR3nt: TGTGCCAGCAGCTTAGAGGGTAGCAGCTCCTACAATGAGCAGTTCTTC; CDR3aa: CASSLEGSSSYNEQFF
j_gene: TRBJ2-3; d_gene: -; abundance: many; v_gene: TRBV5-5; CDR3nt: TGTGCCAGCAGCCTTGGAGGAGATACGCAGTATTTT; CDR3aa: CASSLGGDTQYF
j_gene: TRBJ1-6; d_gene: -; abundance: many; v_gene: TRBV28; CDR3nt: TGTGCCAGCAGTAGGCAGGGTTATTCACCCCTCCACTTT; CDR3aa: CASSRQGYSPLHF
j_gene: TRBJ1-5; d_gene: TRBD1; abundance: few; v_gene: TRBV6-6; CDR3nt: TGTGCCAGCAGCGACAGGGGGCGGTCCCAGCATTTT; CDR3aa: CASSDRGRSQHF
j_gene: TRBJ2-3; d_gene: -; abundance: many; v_gene: TRBV18; CDR3nt: TGTGCCAGCTCACCTTACACAGATACGCAGTATTTT; CDR3aa: CASSPYTDTQYF
j_gene: TRBJ2-5; d_gene: TRBD2; abundance: few; v_gene: TRBV9; CDR3nt: TGTGCCAGCAGCAAACTAGCGGGACCCCAAGAGACCCAGTACTTC; CDR3aa: CASSKLAGPQETQYF
j_gene: TRBJ2-3; d_gene: TRBD1; abundance: many; v_gene: TRBV5-1; CDR3nt: TGCGCCAGCAGCTATCGGACAGGGGGTTCTATCGCCACAGATACGCAGTATTTT; CDR3aa: CASSYRTGGSIATDTQYF
j_gene: TRBJ1-3; d_gene: TRBD1; abundance: few; v_gene: TRBV29-1; CDR3nt: TGCAGCGCCGGACAGGGGGGAAACACCATATATTTT; CDR3aa: CSAGQGGNTIYF
j_gene: TRBJ2-1; d_gene: TRBD2; abundance: many; v_gene: TRBV29-1; CDR3nt: TGCAGCGTTCTTCCGGGACTAGCGGGAACTCGTGGGCAGTTCTTC; CDR3aa: CSVLPGLAGTRGQFF
j_gene: TRBJ2-5; d_gene: TRBD2; abundance: many; v_gene: TRBV30; CDR3nt: TGTGCCTGGAAGACTAGCGGGAGGTTACAGACCCAGTACTTC; CDR3aa: CAWKTSGRLQTQYF
j_gene: TRBJ2-5; d_gene: -; abundance: few; v_gene: TRBV11-1; CDR3nt: TGTGCCAGCAGCTCCGAGGTTGGACGTCAAGAGACCCAGTACTTC; CDR3aa: CASSSEVGRQETQYF
j_gene: TRBJ2-6; d_gene: -; abundance: many; v_gene: TRBV27; CDR3nt: TGTGCCAGCAGTGGGGGGCCTCCTGGGGCCAACGTCCTGACTTTC; CDR3aa: CASSGGPPGANVLTF
j_gene: TRBJ1-1; d_gene: -; abundance: -; v_gene: TRBV3-1; CDR3nt: TGTGCCAGCAGCCACTCACAGGGTTTCGCTGAAGCTTTCTTT; CDR3aa: CASSHSQGFAEAFF
j_gene: TRBJ2-2; d_gene: -; abundance: many; v_gene: TRBV6-1; CDR3nt: TGTGCCAGCAGCCCCCGGGGAGGTGGGGCCGGGGAGCTGTTTTTT; CDR3aa: CASSPRGGGAGELFF
j_gene: TRBJ2-1; d_gene: -; abundance: many; v_gene: TRBV7-3; CDR3nt: TGTGCCAGCAGTCCTACAGGGTCCTACAATGAGCAGTTCTTC; CDR3aa: CASSPTGSYNEQFF
j_gene: TRBJ1-2; d_gene: -; abundance: many; v_gene: TRBV10-3; CDR3nt: TGTGCCATCGGGGACTATGGCTACACCTTC; CDR3aa: CAIGDYGYTF
j_gene: TRBJ1-2; d_gene: -; abundance: many; v_gene: TRBV2; CDR3nt: TGTGCCAGCAGTGAAAGGGGTACCTCCTATGGCTACACCTTC; CDR3aa: CASSERGTSYGYTF
j_gene: TRBJ2-7; d_gene: -; abundance: many; v_gene: TRBV2; CDR3nt: TGTGCCAGCAGTGAAGCGGCGGGCACCTCCTACGAGCAGTACTTC; CDR3aa: CASSEAAGTSYEQYF
j_gene: TRBJ2-5; d_gene: -; abundance: many; v_gene: TRBV20-1; CDR3nt: TGCAGTGCTAGGACCCCTGGTACCCTGGAGACCCAGTACTTC; CDR3aa: CSARTPGTLETQYF
j_gene: TRBJ1-3; d_gene: -; abundance: many; v_gene: TRBV7-6; CDR3nt: TGTGCCAGCAGCCGTCTGGGGGCGTCGGGAAACACCATATATTTT; CDR3aa: CASSRLGASGNTIYF
j_gene: TRBJ2-5; d_gene: -; abundance: few; v_gene: TRBV20-1; CDR3nt: TGCAGTGCTAGAGATAAAGATGACGGCAGTTACCAAGAGACCCAGTACTTC; CDR3aa: CSARDKDDGSYQETQYF
j_gene: TRBJ2-3; d_gene: -; abundance: -; v_gene: TRBV19; CDR3nt: TGTGCCAGTAACTTTCTAGGCCACACAGATACGCAGTATTTT; CDR3aa: CASNFLGHTDTQYF